This T cell receptor beta chain was found in a study of identical twins. On this clonotype: Its specificity is unknown. A much more abundant neighbour one base away suggests this may be a read error.

The CDR3 consists of 14 residues. Germline V gene lookup returns CDR1 SGHTA and CDR2 FQGNSA. V was shortened by 7 bases and J by 4 bases, with 16 bases between the two germline ends. Each CDR3 protein gets one entry after TCRdb re-called the 5' RACE reads with MiXCR. The sample includes 450,000 to 500,000 distinct CDR3 sequences, 14% of them seen just once. General observations from the study: Beta out-of-frame sequences displayed a weaker excess of sharing between twins. A cross-sectional statistical analysis, not follow-up of the same donors, supported the conclusions. For out-of-frame alpha sequences shared by twins, low generation probability was in excess.

Healthy Caucasians alone served as donors. These data were also filed under a second study, of yellow fever vaccine responses in identical twins.

The V gene is TRBV7-2, the J gene TRBJ2-5, with D unresolved. The material sequenced was CD4+ T cells sorted from blood. This receptor was taken from a woman aged 18-29 years in good health. The CDR3: CASTPGSRGETQYF. The CDR3 DNA sequence: TGTGCCAGCACCCCCGGCTCCAGAGGAGAGACCCAGTACTTC.